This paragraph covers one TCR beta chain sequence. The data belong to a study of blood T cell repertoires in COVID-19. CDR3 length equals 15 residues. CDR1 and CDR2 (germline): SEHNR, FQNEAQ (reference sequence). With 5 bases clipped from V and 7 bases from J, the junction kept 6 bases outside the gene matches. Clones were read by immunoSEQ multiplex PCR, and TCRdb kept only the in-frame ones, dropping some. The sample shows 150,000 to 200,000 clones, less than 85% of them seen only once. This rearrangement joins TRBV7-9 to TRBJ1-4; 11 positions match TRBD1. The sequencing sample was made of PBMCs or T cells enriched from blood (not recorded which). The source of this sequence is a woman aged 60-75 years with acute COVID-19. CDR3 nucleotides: TGTGCCAGCAGCGGACAGGGGGCTTTTGGTGAAAAACTGTTTTTT. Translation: CASSGQGAFGEKLFF.